This T cell receptor (beta chain) was obtained from a study of early T cells in non-severe SARS-CoV-2 infection. Study-level background: Sequencing of bulk RNA from unsorted whole blood was done, without chain pairing.

V was clipped by 4 bases and J by 2 bases, with 15 bases between them. This CDR3 is 14 amino acids long. CDR1 DFQATT and CDR2 SNEGSKA come from the germline V gene (reference sequence). Attachment of unique molecular identifiers was made to individual cDNA molecules. A single record per CDR3 protein comes from TCRdb applying MiXCR to the 5' RACE reads. The table includes around 68,000 distinct CDR3 sequences, 5% to 6.5% detected once. This clonotype was sampled from an adult who was a healthcare worker with PCR-confirmed SARS-CoV-2 infection or an uninfected control (not recorded which). The rearrangement links TRBV20-1 to TRBJ2-7; possible D gene TRBD2, 6 bases. This sample comprised whole blood, obtained at baseline. CDR3 nucleotides: TGCAGTGCTATGGAGCGGGTGGGGACCTACGAGCAGTACTTC. Translation gives CSAMERVGTYEQYF.